Presented here are 30 T cell receptor beta chains from one specimen sequenced in a study of T cells in Graves' hyperthyroidism and ophthalmopathy (dated by TCRdb to the late 2010s). Libraries were built with multiplex PCR. TCRdb records Illumina HiSeq 2000 as the sequencer. Amplification of TCR beta CDR3 regions was carried out from RNA transcripts. The first round of RT-PCR for the TCR CDR3 was performed with the HTBI primer set and the Qiagen OneStep RT-PCR kit. TCRdb trimmed the raw reads at Q25, called clones with MiXCR and kept productive beta chains. Each CDR3 protein gets just one entry, which takes the most common genes and DNA from the rows behind it. The sample data list around 400,000 distinct CDR3 sequences, and roughly 15% of these were observed just once. Roughly a fifth of the sample lies in the top ten. Specimen: blood. These receptors all stem from a woman in her sixties or seventies with Graves' ophthalmopathy.

This clonotype was seen only a few times. The chain is built from TRBV12-3 or TRBV12-4 and TRBJ2-6, with TRBD1 as a possible D gene (6 bases). V dropped 7 bases and J dropped 0 bases, with 10 bases sitting between them. This CDR3 region has 15 residues. The CDR3: CASTWTDSGANVLTF. DNA for the CDR3: TGTGCCAGCACCTGGACAGACTCTGGGGCCAACGTCCTGACTTTC.

V gene TRBV3-1 combines with J gene TRBJ2-4; 12 nucleotides line up with TRBD2. The CDR3 spans 21 residues. The trim removed 1 base at V and 0 bases at J, leaving 13 bases unmatched. CDR1 and CDR2 (germline): LGHDT, YNNKEL (reference sequence). The CDR3 DNA follows: TGTGCCAGCAGCCAAGCCCGGCGAGGGACTAGCGGGCACTTAGCCAAAAACATTCAGTACTTC. Encoded protein: CASSQARRGTSGHLAKNIQYF.

This clonotype was detected ten times or more. The chain is built from TRBV5-1 and TRBJ2-4, with 11 positions matching TRBD1. The J segment lost 6 bases and the V segment lost 5 bases, leaving 4 bases of the junction unmatched. Per germline, CDR1 SGHRS and CDR2 YFSETQ. CDR3 length: 14 residues. The chain's CDR3 is CASRAGTGGNIQYF. The DNA of the CDR3 is TGCGCCAGCAGGGCCGGGACAGGGGGAAACATTCAGTACTTC.

The rearrangement links TRBV30 to TRBJ2-7; the D gene is possibly TRBD1 (5 bases). The CDR3 is made up of 13 amino acids. Germline V CDR1 and CDR2: GTSNPN, SVGIG (reference sequence). Trimming removed 6 bases from V and 1 base from J, with 13 bases in between. This chain's CDR3 is CACLTVPSYEQYF. CDR3 DNA sequence: TGTGCCTGTTTGACAGTCCCATCCTACGAGCAGTACTTC.

The chain is built from TRBV19 and TRBJ2-5; no definite D call. Germline CDR1 is LNHDA and CDR2 is SQIVND (reference sequence). With 3 bases removed from V and 5 bases from J, the gap between germline ends came to 13 bases. The CDR3 length is 14 residues. CDR3 sequence: CASSIEGSWETQYF. In nucleotides, the CDR3 is TGTGCCAGTAGTATCGAAGGTAGTTGGGAGACCCAGTACTTC.

This clonotype has ten or more counts. The chain is built from TRBV3-1 and TRBJ2-1; 7 nucleotides agree with TRBD1. The length of the CDR3 is 15 residues. The V segment lost 0 bases and the J segment 4 bases; nucleotides outside the gene matches: 3. Germline V lookup: CDR1 LGHDT, CDR2 YNNKEL (reference sequence). The CDR3 loop is CASSQDRGRYNEQFF. CDR3 sequence (DNA): TGTGCCAGCAGCCAAGATAGGGGGCGATACAATGAGCAGTTCTTC.

This clonotype came up a few times. The J gene is TRBJ2-7, the V gene TRBV11-2; D not resolved. The CDR3 is made up of 14 amino acids. Germline lookup yields CDR1 SGHAT and CDR2 FQNNGV. Trimming stripped 0 bases from V and 2 bases from J, with 8 bases between. This CDR3 is CASSLELETYEQYF. The CDR3 DNA reads as TGTGCCAGCAGCTTAGAGCTAGAAACCTACGAGCAGTACTTC.

This clonotype was found a few times. The chain uses TRBV19 and TRBJ2-3; possibly TRBD1 for D (5 bases). CDR3 size: 14 residues. Per the germline V gene, CDR1 is LNHDA and CDR2 is SQIVND (reference sequence). Trimming took off 6 bases at V and 0 bases at J, with 10 bases between the two ends. This CDR3 reads CASSGHRSTDTQYF. CDR3 bases: TGTGCCAGTAGCGGACACCGTAGCACAGATACGCAGTATTTT.

The sample holds many counts of this clonotype. The rearrangement joins TRBV5-5 to TRBJ2-1; 7 bases match TRBD2. In germline, CDR1 is SGHKS, CDR2 YYEKEE (reference sequence). CDR3 length: 14 amino acids. V lost 3 bases to trimming and J lost 0 bases; unmatched junction nucleotides: 0. CDR3 amino acids: CASSWGGSYNEQFF. The CDR3 bases are TGTGCCAGCAGCTGGGGGGGCTCCTACAATGAGCAGTTCTTC.

This clonotype was counted only a few times. This chain connects TRBV10-2 to TRBJ1-5; unclear D gene. Germline lookup yields CDR1 WSHSY and CDR2 SAAADI. CDR3 length: 16 residues. Deletions cut 1 base from V and 2 bases from J, with 12 bases between. CDR3 residues: CASSELPVLGNQPQHF. The CDR3 bases are TGCGCCAGCAGTGAGTTACCAGTCCTAGGCAATCAGCCCCAGCATTTT.

The sample holds many counts of this clonotype. The gene calls are TRBV6-1 and TRBJ2-1; 10 positions agree with TRBD2. CDR3 length equals 13 residues. Trimming removed 5 bases from V and 13 bases from J; junction bases left unmatched: 8. CDR1 is MNHNS and CDR2 is SASEGT in the germline V gene. CDR3 sequence: CASSPWTSGDQFF. CDR3 sequence (DNA): TGTGCCAGCAGTCCATGGACTAGCGGTGACCAGTTCTTC.

The table lists this clonotype with a few counts. The rearrangement joins TRBV29-1 to TRBJ1-6; TRBD1 agrees at 7 bases. J gave up 7 bases and V 6 bases, and 9 bases lay outside the gene matches. This CDR3 has 14 residues. From germline, CDR1 is SQVTM and CDR2 ANQGSEA. CDR3 sequence reads: CSVRSGQPNSPLHF. The CDR3 DNA reads as TGCAGCGTGAGATCGGGACAGCCGAATTCACCCCTCCACTTT. Based on the CDR3 plus reference TRBV29-1 and TRBJ1-6, the full variable domain is SAVISQKPSRDICQRGTSLTIQCQVDSQVTMMFWYRQQPGQSLTLIATANQGSEATYESGFVIDKFPISRPNLTFSTLTVSNMSPEDSSIYLCSVRSGQPNSPLHFGNGTRLTVT.

J is TRBJ2-7 and V is TRBV19; 9 bases match TRBD2. Germline V gene lookup returns CDR1 LNHDA and CDR2 SQIVND (reference sequence). This CDR3 has 19 residues. V shed 5 bases and J 2 bases; nucleotides not matched to a gene: 19. The CDR3 region has the DNA TGTGCCAGTAGTGCCGCCGGGACTAGCAGGAGACAGATCCCCTACGAGCAGTACTTC. It codes for CASSAAGTSRRQIPYEQYF.

In this sample, this clonotype turned up many times. The chain uses TRBV5-1 and TRBJ2-3, with 9 bases identical to TRBD2. CDR3 length: 15 amino acids. The germline V gene encodes CDR1 SGHRS and CDR2 YFSETQ. The junction had 5 bases not matched to a gene; V was cut back by 1 base and J by 5 bases. The CDR3 reads CASSLLPSGEDTQYF. The CDR3 DNA sequence: TGCGCCAGCAGCTTGTTGCCTAGCGGGGAAGATACGCAGTATTTT.

This clonotype has a count of ten or more. The chain carries TRBV12-3 or TRBV12-4 and TRBJ2-1; the D gene is possibly TRBD2 (6 bases). This CDR3 is 16 amino acids long. V was clipped by 0 bases and J by 0 bases, with 9 bases between them. The CDR3 spells CASSLAGGLSYNEQFF. CDR3 in DNA: TGTGCCAGCAGTTTAGCGGGAGGCCTCTCCTACAATGAGCAGTTCTTC.

This clonotype appeared many times. The chain is built from TRBV5-1 and TRBJ2-1, with 10 positions matching TRBD2. Trimming cost V 7 bases and J 10 bases; bases outside gene matches: 5. CDR1 and CDR2 from the germline V gene are SGHRS and YFSETQ. The CDR3 runs 12 residues. DNA of the CDR3: TGCGCCAGCTTCCCGACTAGCGGGGAGCAGTTCTTC. Translated: CASFPTSGEQFF. Full variable domain (rest looked up from reference TRBV5-1 and TRBJ2-1): KAGVTQTPRYLIKTRGQQVTLSCSPISGHRSVSWYQQTPGQGLQFLFEYFSETQRNKGNFPGRFSGRQFSNSRSEMNVSTLELGDSALYLCASFPTSGEQFFGPGTRLTVL.

This clonotype was counted at least ten times. This chain connects TRBV7-2 to TRBJ2-5; 9 bases line up with TRBD1. Germline V gene lookup returns CDR1 SGHTA and CDR2 FQGNSA. With 1 base clipped from V and 2 bases from J, the junction kept 5 bases outside the gene matches. The length of the CDR3 is 16 residues. Here the CDR3 DNA reads TGTGCCAGCAGCTTAGTTGGGACAGGGATGCAAGAGACCCAGTACTTC. This gives the protein CASSLVGTGMQETQYF.

The chain employs TRBV5-6 and TRBJ2-2; 12 nucleotides line up with TRBD1. V lost 3 bases, J lost 7 bases, and 4 bases stayed unmatched. Germline loops: CDR1 SGHDT, CDR2 YYEEEE. The CDR3 runs to 15 residues. Written as DNA, the CDR3 is TGTGCCAGCAGCTGGGACAGGGGGCTTCACGGGGAGCTGTTTTTT. Its translation is CASSWDRGLHGELFF.

This chain joins TRBV5-5 and TRBJ1-1, with a possible D match to TRBD1 (5 bases). Germline-derived CDR1 and CDR2 are SGHKS and YYEKEE (reference sequence). There are 13 residues in the CDR3. V was pared by 4 bases and J by 8 bases, with 15 bases between. The CDR3 loop is CASSHRGEGEAFF. The CDR3 DNA reads TGTGCCAGCAGCCACAGAGGGGAGGGGGAAGCTTTCTTT.

This clonotype was seen many times. V is TRBV6-1 and J is TRBJ1-2; D perhaps matches TRBD1 (6 bases). Germline CDR1 is MNHNS and CDR2 is SASEGT. Trimming left V 4 bases short and J 13 bases short, with 16 bases between. The CDR3 length is 12 residues. The CDR3 coding sequence is TGTGCCAGCAGTGGAGGACAGTTACCGGGCACCTTC. Amino acid sequence: CASSGGQLPGTF.

There are many counts of this clonotype. This chain uses TRBV20-1 with TRBJ2-2, with D maybe TRBD2 (5 bases). V was pared by 2 bases and J by 1 base, with 8 bases between. CDR3 size: 14 residues. Germline V lookup: CDR1 DFQATT, CDR2 SNEGSKA (reference sequence). The CDR3 is CSARSGMNTGELFF. CDR3 in DNA: TGCAGTGCTAGATCCGGGATGAACACCGGGGAGCTGTTTTTT.

In this sample, this clonotype turned up a few times. DNA of the CDR3: TGTGCCATCAGTGGGACAGGGGCTTATGGCTACACCTTC. This translates into CAISGTGAYGYTF. This chain connects TRBV10-3 to TRBJ1-2; 9 bases map to TRBD1. The V and J ends lost 4 bases and 5 bases, in that order; junction bases with no gene match: 2. This CDR3 is built from 13 residues. Looked up from germline, CDR1 is ENHRY and CDR2 is SYGVKD.

This clonotype was observed many times. The rearrangement links TRBV10-2 to TRBJ2-7; D gene uncertain. V was pared by 3 bases and J by 2 bases, with 5 bases between. Germline CDR1 and CDR2: WSHSY and SAAADI. CDR3 size: 12 residues. The CDR3 region has the DNA TGCGCCAGCAGTGACGGAACCTACGAGCAGTACTTC. It translates to CASSDGTYEQYF.

There are many counts of this clonotype. The chain recombines TRBV5-1 with TRBJ2-7; D is unclear. From germline, CDR1 is SGHRS and CDR2 YFSETQ. CDR3 length equals 12 residues. V lost 5 bases to trimming and J lost 4 bases, with 10 bases between them. CDR3 sequence (DNA): TGCGCCAGCAGGGAGAACCGGTACGAGCAGTACTTC. Translation: CASRENRYEQYF.

This clonotype was seen at least ten times. The chain recombines TRBV28 with TRBJ2-7; 10 positions agree with TRBD2. There are 15 residues in the CDR3. Germline V gene sequence: CDR1 MDHEN, CDR2 SYDVKM. Trimming cost V 4 bases and J 7 bases; bases outside gene matches: 10. The CDR3 DNA follows: TGTGCCAGCAGTTCCCCAGCGGGAGGGACGGGGGAGCAGTACTTC. Protein sequence: CASSSPAGGTGEQYF.

V is TRBV18 and J is TRBJ2-1, with 8 bases lining up with TRBD2. With 3 bases clipped from V and 6 bases from J, the junction kept 10 bases outside the gene matches. CDR1 is KGHSH, CDR2 LQKENI, per germline. The CDR3 has 16 residues. This CDR3 is CASSPYGRAVSNEQFF. CDR3 DNA sequence: TGTGCCAGCTCACCCTACGGGAGGGCCGTCTCCAATGAGCAGTTCTTC.

The chain has TRBV3-1 and TRBJ2-3, with TRBD2 matching over 10 bases. The CDR3 covers 16 residues. Germline assignment: CDR1 LGHDT and CDR2 YNNKEL (reference sequence). After removal of 5 bases from V and 1 base from J, the junction contained 6 bases not matched to a gene. The CDR3 DNA is TGTGCCAGCAGCAAAGGGCTAGCGGGAGGCACAGATACGCAGTATTTT. It is translated as CASSKGLAGGTDTQYF.

At least ten counts were recorded for this clonotype. The J gene is TRBJ2-3, the V gene TRBV7-3; D possibly corresponds to TRBD1 (5 bases). This CDR3 is built from 15 residues. Germline values: CDR1 SGHTA, CDR2 FQGTGA. With 5 bases removed from V and 1 base from J, the gap between germline ends came to 13 bases. The CDR3 coding sequence is TGTGCCAGCAGCCCTAAAAGGGGCGGCACAGATACGCAGTATTTT. Translating it yields CASSPKRGGTDTQYF.

Ten or more counts support this clonotype. The rearrangement uses TRBV5-1 and TRBJ2-7; 9 nucleotides match TRBD2. The CDR3 runs 17 residues. Germline CDR1 is SGHRS and CDR2 is YFSETQ. The V segment lost 3 bases and the J segment 3 bases; nucleotides outside the gene matches: 13. CDR3 nucleotides: TGCGCCAGCAGCTCGGGACTAGCACCTCCGGGGGGCTACGAGCAGTACTTC. Translation: CASSSGLAPPGGYEQYF.

The table lists this clonotype with many counts. Written as DNA, the CDR3 is TGTGCCAGCAGCCTGCAGGAGAGCTCCTACGAGCAGTACTTC. It encodes CASSLQESSYEQYF. The V gene is TRBV3-1, the J gene TRBJ2-7; no clear D gene. Trimming cost V 4 bases and J 0 bases, with 10 bases left between them. This CDR3 has 14 amino acids. CDR1 LGHDT and CDR2 YNNKEL come from the germline V gene (reference sequence).